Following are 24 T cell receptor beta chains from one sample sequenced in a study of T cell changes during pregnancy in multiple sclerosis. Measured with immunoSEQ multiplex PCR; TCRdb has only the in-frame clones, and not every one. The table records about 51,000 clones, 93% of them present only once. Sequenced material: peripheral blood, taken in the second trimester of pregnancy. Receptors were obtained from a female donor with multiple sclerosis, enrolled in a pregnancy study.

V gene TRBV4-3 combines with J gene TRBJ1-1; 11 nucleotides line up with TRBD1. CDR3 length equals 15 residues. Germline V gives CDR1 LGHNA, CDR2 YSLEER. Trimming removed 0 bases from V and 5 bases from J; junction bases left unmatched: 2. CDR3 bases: TGCGCCAGCAGCCAAGACGGGACAGGGGGGACTGAAGCTTTCTTT. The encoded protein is CASSQDGTGGTEAFF.

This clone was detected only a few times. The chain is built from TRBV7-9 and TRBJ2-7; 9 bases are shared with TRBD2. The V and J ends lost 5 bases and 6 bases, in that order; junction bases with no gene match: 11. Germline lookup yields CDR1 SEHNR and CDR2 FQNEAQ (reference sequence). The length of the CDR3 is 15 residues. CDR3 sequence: CASSPRTREGSEQYF. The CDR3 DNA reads TGTGCCAGCAGCCCCCGTACGCGGGAGGGCAGCGAGCAGTACTTC.

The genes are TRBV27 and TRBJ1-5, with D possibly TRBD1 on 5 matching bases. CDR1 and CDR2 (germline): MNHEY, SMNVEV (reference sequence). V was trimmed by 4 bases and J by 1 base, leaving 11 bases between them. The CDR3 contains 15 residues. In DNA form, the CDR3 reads TGTGCCAGCAGTTCCTTGGACACCAGCAATCAGCCCCAGCATTTT. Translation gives CASSSLDTSNQPQHF.

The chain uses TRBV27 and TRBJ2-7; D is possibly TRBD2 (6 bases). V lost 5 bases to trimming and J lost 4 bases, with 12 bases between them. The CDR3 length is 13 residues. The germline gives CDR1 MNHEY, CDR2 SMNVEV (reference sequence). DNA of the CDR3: TGTGCCAGCAGTACCGGGACTGGATACGAGCAGTACTTC. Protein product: CASSTGTGYEQYF.

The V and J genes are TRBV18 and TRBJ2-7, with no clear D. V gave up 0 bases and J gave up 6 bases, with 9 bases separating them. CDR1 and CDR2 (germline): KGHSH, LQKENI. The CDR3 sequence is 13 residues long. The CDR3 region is CASSPPQDFEQYF. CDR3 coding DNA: TGTGCCAGCTCACCACCGCAGGATTTCGAGCAGTACTTC.

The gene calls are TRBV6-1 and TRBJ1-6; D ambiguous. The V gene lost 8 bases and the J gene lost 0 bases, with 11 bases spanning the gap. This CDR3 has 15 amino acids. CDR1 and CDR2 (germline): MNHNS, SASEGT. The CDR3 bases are TGTGCCAGCGGTCAACAGAGCTCCTATAATTCACCCCTCCACTTT. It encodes CASGQQSSYNSPLHF.

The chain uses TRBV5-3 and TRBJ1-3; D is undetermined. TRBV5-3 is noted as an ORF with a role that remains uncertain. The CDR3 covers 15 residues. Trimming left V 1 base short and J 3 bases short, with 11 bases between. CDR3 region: CARSLRQVFGNTIYF. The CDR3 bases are TGTGCCAGAAGCTTGAGGCAGGTCTTTGGAAACACCATATATTTT.

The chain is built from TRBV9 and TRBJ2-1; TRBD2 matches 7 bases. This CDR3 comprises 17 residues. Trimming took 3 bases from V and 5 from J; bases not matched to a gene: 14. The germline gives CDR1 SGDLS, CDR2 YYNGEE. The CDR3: CASSEGRELARDNEQFF. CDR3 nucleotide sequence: TGTGCCAGCAGCGAGGGGCGGGAGCTTGCGAGGGACAATGAGCAGTTCTTC. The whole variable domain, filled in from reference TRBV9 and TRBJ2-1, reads DSGVTQTPKHLITATGQRVTLRCSPRSGDLSVYWYQQSLDQGLQFLIQYYNGEERAKGNILERFSAQQFPDLHSELNLSSLELGDSALYFCASSEGRELARDNEQFFGPGTRLTVL.

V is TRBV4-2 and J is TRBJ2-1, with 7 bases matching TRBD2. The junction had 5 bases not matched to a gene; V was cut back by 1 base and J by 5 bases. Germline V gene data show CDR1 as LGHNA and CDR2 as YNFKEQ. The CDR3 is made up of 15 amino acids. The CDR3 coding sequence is TGTGCCAGCAGCCAAGGGGTAGCGGGTGACAATGAGCAGTTCTTC. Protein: CASSQGVAGDNEQFF.

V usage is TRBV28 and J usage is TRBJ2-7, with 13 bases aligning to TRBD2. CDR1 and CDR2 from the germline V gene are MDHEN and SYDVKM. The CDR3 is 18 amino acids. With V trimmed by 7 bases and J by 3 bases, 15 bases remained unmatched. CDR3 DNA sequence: TGTGCCAGCACCCTAGGGACTAGCGGGAACTTCGTCTTCTACGAGCAGTACTTC. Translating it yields CASTLGTSGNFVFYEQYF.

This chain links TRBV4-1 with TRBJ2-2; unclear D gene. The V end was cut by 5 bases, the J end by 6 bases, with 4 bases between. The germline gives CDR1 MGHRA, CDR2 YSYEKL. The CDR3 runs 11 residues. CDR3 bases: TGCGCCAGCAGCGTCGCCGGGGAGCTGTTTTTT. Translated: CASSVAGELFF.

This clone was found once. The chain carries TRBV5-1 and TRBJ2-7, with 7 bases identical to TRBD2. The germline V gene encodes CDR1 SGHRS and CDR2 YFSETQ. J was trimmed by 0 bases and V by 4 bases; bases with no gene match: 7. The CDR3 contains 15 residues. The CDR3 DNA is TGCGCCAGCAGCACGTACGGGGGGTCCTCCTACGAGCAGTACTTC. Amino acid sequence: CASSTYGGSSYEQYF.

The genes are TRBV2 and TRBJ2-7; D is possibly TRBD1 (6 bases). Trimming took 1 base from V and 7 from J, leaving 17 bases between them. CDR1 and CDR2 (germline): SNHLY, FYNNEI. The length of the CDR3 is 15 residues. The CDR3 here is CASSEVVWQGKEQYF. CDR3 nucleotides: TGTGCCAGCAGTGAAGTAGTGTGGCAGGGGAAGGAGCAGTACTTC.

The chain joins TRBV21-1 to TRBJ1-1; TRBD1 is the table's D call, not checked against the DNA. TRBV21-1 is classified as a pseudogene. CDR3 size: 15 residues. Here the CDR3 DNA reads TGTGCCAGCAGCAAAAGACAGGGCGGGGTTTTGTTAGCTTTCTTT. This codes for CASSKRQGGVLLAFF.

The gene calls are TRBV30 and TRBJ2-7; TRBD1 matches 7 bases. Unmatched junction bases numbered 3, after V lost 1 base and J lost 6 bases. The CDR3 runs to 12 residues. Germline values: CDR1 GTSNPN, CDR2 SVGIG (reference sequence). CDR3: CAWSETGAEQYF. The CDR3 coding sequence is TGTGCCTGGAGTGAAACAGGGGCCGAGCAGTACTTC.

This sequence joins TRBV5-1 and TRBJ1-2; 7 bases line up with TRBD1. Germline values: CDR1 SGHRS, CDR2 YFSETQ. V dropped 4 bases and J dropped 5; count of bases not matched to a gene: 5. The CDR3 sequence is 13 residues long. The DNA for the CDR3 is TGCGCCAGCAGCCTGGGGACAGTTTATGGCTACACCTTC. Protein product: CASSLGTVYGYTF. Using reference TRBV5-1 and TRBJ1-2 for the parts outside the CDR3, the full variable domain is KAGVTQTPRYLIKTRGQQVTLSCSPISGHRSVSWYQQTPGQGLQFLFEYFSETQRNKGNFPGRFSGRQFSNSRSEMNVSTLELGDSALYLCASSLGTVYGYTFGSGTRLTVV.

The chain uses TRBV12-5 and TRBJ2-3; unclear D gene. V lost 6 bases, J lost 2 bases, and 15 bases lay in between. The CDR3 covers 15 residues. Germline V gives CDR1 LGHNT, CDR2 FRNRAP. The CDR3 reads CASGQSGDPTDTQYF. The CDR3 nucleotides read TGTGCTAGTGGCCAATCTGGAGACCCCACAGATACGCAGTATTTT.

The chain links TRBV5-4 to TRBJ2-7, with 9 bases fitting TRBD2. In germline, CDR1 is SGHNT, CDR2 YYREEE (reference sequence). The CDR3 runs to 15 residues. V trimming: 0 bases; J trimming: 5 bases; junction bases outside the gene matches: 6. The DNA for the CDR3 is TGTGCCAGCAGCTTGGCTGGCGGGAGGGCCCACGAGCAGTACTTC. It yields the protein CASSLAGGRAHEQYF.

CDR3 loop: CASSELGGYTF. CDR3 nucleotides: TGTGCCAGCAGTGAACTCGGGGGCTACACCTTC. V is TRBV6-1 and J is TRBJ1-2; D gene ambiguous. CDR3 length: 11 amino acids. CDR1 MNHNS and CDR2 SASEGT come from the germline V gene. V gave up 2 bases and J gave up 8 bases, with 6 bases separating them.

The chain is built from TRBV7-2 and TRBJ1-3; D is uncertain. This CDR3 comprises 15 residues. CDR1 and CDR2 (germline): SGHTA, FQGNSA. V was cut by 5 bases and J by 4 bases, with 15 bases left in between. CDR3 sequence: CASSPERVWGNTIYF. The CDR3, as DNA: TGTGCCAGCAGCCCCGAGAGGGTTTGGGGAAACACCATATATTTT.

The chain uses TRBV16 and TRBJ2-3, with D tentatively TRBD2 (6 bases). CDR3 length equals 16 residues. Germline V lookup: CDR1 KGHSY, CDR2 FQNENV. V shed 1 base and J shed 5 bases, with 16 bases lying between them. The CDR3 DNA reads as TGTGCCAGCAGCCAATTTGGAGGGAGCTATGGAGATACGCAGTATTTT. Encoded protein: CASSQFGGSYGDTQYF.

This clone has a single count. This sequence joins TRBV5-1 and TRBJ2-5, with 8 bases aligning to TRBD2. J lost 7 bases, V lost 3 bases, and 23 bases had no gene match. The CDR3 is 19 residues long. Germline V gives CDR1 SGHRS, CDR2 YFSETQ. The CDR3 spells CASSWGLKEVAGKWGTQYF. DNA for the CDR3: TGCGCCAGCAGCTGGGGGCTTAAGGAAGTAGCGGGAAAGTGGGGGACCCAGTACTTC.

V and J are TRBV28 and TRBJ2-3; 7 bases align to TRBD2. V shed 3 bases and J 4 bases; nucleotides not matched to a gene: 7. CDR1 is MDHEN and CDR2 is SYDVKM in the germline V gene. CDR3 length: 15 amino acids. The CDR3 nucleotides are TGTGCCAGCAGTTTCTGGCGGGAGCCCCCAGATACGCAGTATTTT. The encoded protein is CASSFWREPPDTQYF.

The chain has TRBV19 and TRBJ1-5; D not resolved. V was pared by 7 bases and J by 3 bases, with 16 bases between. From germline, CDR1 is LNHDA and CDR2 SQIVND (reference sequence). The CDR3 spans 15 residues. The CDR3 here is CASTPRRGINQPQHF. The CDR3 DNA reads TGTGCCAGTACCCCCCGTAGAGGGATCAATCAGCCCCAGCATTTT. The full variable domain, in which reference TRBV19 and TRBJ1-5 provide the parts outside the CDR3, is DGGITQSPKYLFRKEGQNVTLSCEQNLNHDAMYWYRQDPGQGLRLIYYSQIVNDFQKGDIAEGYSVSREKKESFPLTVTSAQKNPTAFYLCASTPRRGINQPQHFGDGTRLSIL.